This T cell receptor beta chain was identified in a study of CD8 T cells in Susac syndrome. The germline V gene encodes CDR1 LGHNA and CDR2 YSLEER. V dropped 0 bases and J dropped 3 bases, with 18 bases sitting between them. The length of the CDR3 is 18 residues. It was with random hexamers that about 0.45 to 1 ug RNA was reverse transcribed. Each CDR3 protein gets one entry after TCRdb re-called the immunoSEQ multiplex PCR reads with MiXCR. The table includes roughly 180,000 distinct CDR3 sequences, 85% to 95% detected once. The TCR originated in a human donor in good health. The J gene is TRBJ2-1, the V gene TRBV4-3; D is perhaps TRBD2 (6 bases). The sequenced material came from CD4+ T cells from PBMCs. DNA for the CDR3: TGCGCCAGCAGCCAAGATCCCGGCAGGGTCGGGGGCTACAATGAGCAGTTCTTC. Amino acids: CASSQDPGRVGGYNEQFF.